Here is one TCR beta chain with its context. Libraries were prepared by immunoSEQ multiplex PCR; TCRdb keeps only in-frame clonotypes and omits some of them. The sample records over 110,000 clones, roughly nine tenths being singletons. This CDR3 contains 15 residues. CDR1 is SGHNT and CDR2 is YYREEE in the germline V gene (reference sequence). V lost 4 bases, J lost 0 bases, and 10 bases lay in between. This specimen comes from a study of T cell responses to AZD1222 COVID-19 vaccine. The chain employs TRBV5-4 and TRBJ1-4; D gene ambiguous. The starting material was peripheral blood, obtained 28 days after the second AZD1222 dose. This receptor was obtained from an adult who received the AZD1222 COVID-19 vaccine. CDR3 in amino acids: CASSTGGSTNEKLFF. The CDR3 DNA is TGTGCCAGCAGCACGGGTGGCTCAACTAATGAAAAACTGTTTTTT.